This TCR beta chain was identified in a study of regulatory T cells in long-lasting Graves disease. The time point is: persistent/refractory GD, antithyroid drugs over 5 years with positive TRAb. Extracted PBMC RNA gave rise to the TCR library. A few counts support this clonotype. Its matching antigen is unknown. Study observations and caveats: TCR diversity was lower in persistent Graves' patients (versus newly diagnosed ones). The study found persistent patients shared more public clonotypes (approximately 2,700) than new patients (approximately 970). Persistent disease was characterized by preferential usage of TRBV28, TRBJ1-2 and TRBJ2-5.

The CDR3 length is 14 residues. V gave up 5 bases and J gave up 4 bases; unmatched junction bases: 7. Germline-derived CDR1 and CDR2 are LNHDA and SQIVND (reference sequence). In building TCR beta libraries, iRepertoire HTBI primers were used together with Arm-PCR of CDR3 regions. TCRdb analysed the multiplex PCR reads with MiXCR anew, one entry per CDR3 protein. The sample includes a few hundred thousand distinct CDR3 sequences, about 20% of them seen just once. This chain links TRBV19 with TRBJ1-2; 7 nucleotides match TRBD1. The TCR was taken from a female donor with Graves disease. The sequenced sample was peripheral blood mononuclear cells (PBMCs), obtained when the disease was refractory, from a patient treated with antithyroid drugs. In DNA, the CDR3 is TGTGCCAGTAGTCGGACGACAGGGATCTATGGCTACACCTTC. Its translation is CASSRTTGIYGYTF.